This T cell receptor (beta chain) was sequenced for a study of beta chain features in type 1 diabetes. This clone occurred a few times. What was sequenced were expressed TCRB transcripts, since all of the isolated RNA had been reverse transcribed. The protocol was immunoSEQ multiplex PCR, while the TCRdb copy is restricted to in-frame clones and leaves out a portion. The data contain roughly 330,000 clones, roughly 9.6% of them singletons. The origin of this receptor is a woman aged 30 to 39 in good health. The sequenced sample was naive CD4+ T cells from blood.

The CDR3 DNA reads as TGTGCCAGCAGACAGGGACAACTCAACACTGAAGCTTTCTTT. Translation gives CASRQGQLNTEAFF. The V call is TRBV6-5, the J call TRBJ1-1, with a tentative D call TRBD1 (6 bases). The CDR3 is 14 residues long. Germline values: CDR1 MNHEY, CDR2 SVGAGI. Trimming removed 6 bases at V and 2 bases at J, with 13 bases between.